This TCR beta chain was identified in a study of blood T cell repertoires in COVID-19. As processed by the authors: The authors estimated nucleated cell counts from reference gene primer amplification. TCRdb's table, derived via immunoSEQ multiplex PCR, lists solely in-frame clones and lacks some. V and J calls and clone size are copied from that table; D and trimming were computed from the DNA. The data hold some 110,000 clones, with around 85% observed a single time. This sequence originates from a man in his fifties or sixties with acute or convalescent COVID-19. Material for sequencing was peripheral blood.

The CDR3 here is CASSSGTTLETQYF. The CDR3 nucleotides read TGCGCCAGCAGTTCCGGGACAACTTTAGAGACCCAGTACTTC. V is TRBV10-2 and J is TRBJ2-5; perhaps TRBD1 as D (6 bases). Germline V gene lookup returns CDR1 WSHSY and CDR2 SAAADI. CDR3 length: 14 amino acids. Trimming removed 5 bases from V and 4 bases from J, with 14 bases in between.